The text below deals with one TCR beta chain. Other DNA sequences in this specimen translate into the identical CDR3. These data are taken from a study of blood T cell repertoires in COVID-19. Study overall: The analysed material was cDNA or gDNA that came from T cells, B-cell-depleted T cells, or PBMCs.

From germline, CDR1 is SGHAT and CDR2 FQNNGV. The CDR3 consists of 13 residues. Trimming took off 3 bases at V and 6 bases at J, with 9 bases between the two ends. Per the original methods: The authors estimated nucleated cell counts from reference gene primer amplification. Produced via immunoSEQ multiplex PCR; TCRdb's table is partial and in-frame only. V and J calls plus clone size are reproduced from that table; the DNA served to infer D and trimming. This sample has about 60,000 clones; approximately 86% occur once, and the top ten carry roughly 1.2%. This rearrangement joins TRBV11-2 to TRBJ2-1, with D tentatively TRBD2 (6 bases). Sequenced material: peripheral blood. This sequence was found in a man in his forties with acute or convalescent COVID-19. The CDR3 loop reads CASSLRRGNEQFF. As DNA, the CDR3 is TGTGCCAGCAGCTTGCGGAGGGGCAATGAGCAGTTCTTC.